These 8 T cell receptor beta chains were all obtained from the same sample, sequenced in a study of blood T cells in healthy people across ages. Using a J-beta primer mix together with a sample-barcoded 5' primer, a second PCR was run for about 6 to 12 cycles. TCRdb independently ran MiXCR on the 5' RACE reads; one entry per CDR3 protein. The table lists fewer than 2,000,000 distinct CDR3 sequences, approximately 40% of them singletons. The specimen was blood. The receptor source for this set is a human donor in good health.

The chain recombines TRBV6-6 with TRBJ1-1; D is unclear. Germline V gives CDR1 MNHNY, CDR2 SVGAGI (reference sequence). The CDR3 has 12 residues. The ends were cut back, 5 bases at V and 10 bases at J, with 14 bases in the middle. CDR3 DNA: TGTGCCAGCAGTCCCTTAATTTTAGCAGCTTTCTTT. Translating gives CASSPLILAAFF.

There are a few counts of this clonotype. The chain has TRBV7-6 and TRBJ2-7, with 11 bases identical to TRBD1. Trimming cost V 3 bases and J 2 bases; bases outside gene matches: 3. There are 15 residues in the CDR3. The germline CDR1 and CDR2 sequences are SGHVS and FNYEAQ. The CDR3 DNA follows: TGTGCCAGCAGCTTGGGACAGGGGGAGACCTACGAGCAGTACTTC. The encoded protein is CASSLGQGETYEQYF.

The chain employs TRBV6-5 and TRBJ1-5; D is unresolved. The CDR3 length is 15 residues. The V gene's germline CDR1 is MNHEY and CDR2 SVGAGI. Trimming removed 6 bases at V and 0 bases at J, with 12 bases between. The CDR3 loop reads CASRIRPYSNQPQHF. CDR3 nucleotides: TGTGCCAGCAGGATTCGACCATATAGCAATCAGCCCCAGCATTTT.

The chain couples TRBV7-2 to TRBJ1-5; 7 bases fit TRBD1. The J segment lost 6 bases and the V segment lost 5 bases, leaving 7 bases of the junction unmatched. Germline CDR1 SGHTA, CDR2 FQGNSA. This CDR3 is built from 14 residues. The CDR3 nucleotides read TGTGCCAGCAGCCCGGGACAGTCTATTCAGCCCCAGCATTTT. This encodes CASSPGQSIQPQHF.

This chain connects TRBV21-1 to TRBJ2-1; the D call in the table, TRBD1, was not verified against the DNA. TRBV21-1 is reported as a pseudogene. CDR3 size: 10 residues. CDR3 protein: CASSKGTQFF. Written as DNA, the CDR3 is TGTGCCAGCAGCAAGGGGACCCAGTTCTTC.

This rearrangement joins TRBV6-2 or TRBV6-3 to TRBJ2-4, with 11 nucleotides matching TRBD2. The V and J ends lost 4 bases and 3 bases, in that order; junction bases with no gene match: 8. The CDR3 runs to 17 residues. From germline, CDR1 is MNHEY and CDR2 SVGEGT. The CDR3 here is CASSFTTSGGYKNIQYF. CDR3 DNA sequence: TGTGCCAGCAGTTTCACCACTAGCGGGGGATACAAAAACATTCAGTACTTC.

This chain links TRBV20-1 with TRBJ2-3, with unresolved D. The CDR3 runs to 15 residues. Germline-derived CDR1 and CDR2 are DFQATT and SNEGSKA (reference sequence). V lost 2 bases, J lost 0 bases, and 12 bases lay in between. The CDR3 nucleotides read TGCAGTGCTAGATCGCCAACTCCTAGCACAGATACGCAGTATTTT. Translation: CSARSPTPSTDTQYF.

The chain links TRBV3-1 to TRBJ1-1, with D unresolved. The CDR3 spans 14 residues. Germline V gene data show CDR1 as LGHDT and CDR2 as YNNKEL (reference sequence). Between the trimmed V and J ends, which lost 4 bases and 8 bases, there was a span of 17 bases. CDR3 residues: CASSRPDVSGEAFF. The CDR3 bases are TGTGCCAGCAGCCGTCCGGACGTCTCAGGCGAAGCTTTCTTT.